The 16 T cell receptor beta chains given below trace back to one sample, sequenced in a study of technical replicates of blood from several donors. TCRdb's copy holds only in-frame clones and misses some; the assay was immunoSEQ multiplex PCR. This table holds about 6,900 clones, about 96% found once. Sequenced: PBMCs. These receptors all stem from a human donor in good health.

The chain carries TRBV18 and TRBJ2-2; 9 bases are a match to TRBD2. The CDR3 has 16 amino acids. Germline values: CDR1 KGHSH, CDR2 LQKENI. J gave up 5 bases and V 4 bases, and 8 bases lay outside the gene matches. The CDR3 DNA follows: TGTGCCAGCTCACAGACTAGCGGAGGAGGGACCGGGGAGCTGTTTTTT. Residues: CASSQTSGGGTGELFF.

This rearrangement joins TRBV5-4 to TRBJ1-2; 9 nucleotides align to TRBD1. Per germline, CDR1 SGHNT and CDR2 YYREEE (reference sequence). Trimming removed 3 bases from V and 8 bases from J; junction bases left unmatched: 8. The CDR3 length is 14 residues. The CDR3 nucleotides read TGTGCCAGCAGCTCGACAAGGGACAGGGAGGGCTACACCTTC. This codes for CASSSTRDREGYTF. The full variable domain, completed using reference TRBV5-4 and TRBJ1-2, is ETGVTQSPTHLIKTRGQQVTLRCSSQSGHNTVSWYQQALGQGPQFIFQYYREEENGRGNFPPRFSGLQFPNYSSELNVNALELDDSALYLCASSSTRDREGYTFGSGTRLTVV.

The V and J genes are TRBV6-1 and TRBJ1-1, with D possibly matching TRBD1 (6 bases). V was cut by 2 bases and J by 4 bases, with 8 bases left in between. Germline values: CDR1 MNHNS, CDR2 SASEGT. This CDR3 has 13 amino acids. DNA for the CDR3: TGTGCCAGCAGTGAACTCAGGGGCACTGAAGCTTTCTTT. It specifies CASSELRGTEAFF.

The V gene is TRBV6-4, the J gene TRBJ2-2; no definite D call. Trimming took 0 bases from V and 4 from J, leaving 9 bases between them. Germline V gene data show CDR1 as MRHNA and CDR2 as SNTAGT. The CDR3 length is 15 residues. The CDR3 loop reads CASSDSLDSTGELFF. DNA for the CDR3: TGTGCCAGCAGTGACTCGCTAGATAGCACCGGGGAGCTGTTTTTT.

The chain recombines TRBV6-1 with TRBJ2-1; tentatively, D is TRBD2 (5 bases). This CDR3 has 15 residues. Germline values: CDR1 MNHNS, CDR2 SASEGT. V was shortened by 0 bases and J by 8 bases, with 14 bases between the two germline ends. CDR3 bases: TGTGCCAGCAGTGAAGCGCTGAGAGAGGGTTATGAGCAGTTCTTC. Encoded protein: CASSEALREGYEQFF.

V is TRBV5-1 and J is TRBJ2-5; 12 bases agree with TRBD2. V trimming: 4 bases; J trimming: 2 bases; junction bases outside the gene matches: 6. The CDR3 covers 16 residues. Germline V lookup: CDR1 SGHRS, CDR2 YFSETQ. The CDR3 loop is CASSPLTSGGQETQYF. The CDR3 region has the DNA TGCGCCAGCAGCCCCCTGACTAGCGGGGGTCAAGAGACCCAGTACTTC.

The V gene is TRBV11-2, the J gene TRBJ2-1, with TRBD2 identical over 11 bases. This CDR3 is built from 15 residues. Per the germline V gene, CDR1 is SGHAT and CDR2 is FQNNGV. V gave up 5 bases and J gave up 4 bases; unmatched junction bases: 4. In DNA, the CDR3 is TGTGCCAGCAGCGCGACTAGCGGGACTTACAATGAGCAGTTCTTC. Translation: CASSATSGTYNEQFF. Looking up the rest from reference TRBV11-2 and TRBJ2-1 gives the full variable domain: EAGVAQSPRYKIIEKRQSVAFWCNPISGHATLYWYQQILGQGPKLLIQFQNNGVVDDSQLPKDRFSAERLKGVDSTLKIQPAKLEDSAVYLCASSATSGTYNEQFFGPGTRLTVL.

The chain links TRBV10-2 to TRBJ2-7, with 16 bases fitting TRBD2. Germline loops: CDR1 WSHSY, CDR2 SAAADI. Germline trimming cut 2 bases from V and 0 bases from J; bases unmatched to any gene: 7. CDR3 length: 19 residues. CDR3 in amino acids: CASSEPPGLAGGSSYEQYF. The CDR3 DNA reads as TGCGCCAGCAGTGAGCCACCGGGACTAGCGGGAGGGAGCTCCTACGAGCAGTACTTC.

This clone was detected only once. This sequence joins TRBV5-1 and TRBJ2-1, with 9 bases fitting TRBD1. V lost 4 bases, J lost 9 bases, and 17 bases stayed unmatched. The CDR3 runs to 17 residues. CDR1 and CDR2 from the germline V gene are SGHRS and YFSETQ. CDR3 DNA sequence: TGCGCCAGCAGCCCACCATTAGTCAGGACAGGGGAGGGTGAGCAGTTCTTC. Its protein is CASSPPLVRTGEGEQFF.

The rearrangement uses TRBV30 and TRBJ2-1; tentatively, D is TRBD1 (5 bases). The CDR3 extends over 13 amino acids. Trimming left V 2 bases short and J 9 bases short, with 14 bases between. Germline CDR1 GTSNPN, CDR2 SVGIG (reference sequence). CDR3 sequence: CAWSKAGLLEQFF. CDR3 in DNA: TGTGCCTGGAGTAAGGCAGGGTTGCTTGAGCAGTTCTTC.

The chain combines TRBV29-1 with TRBJ1-4; weak D call: TRBD1 (5 bases). The germline V gene has CDR1 SQVTM and CDR2 ANQGSEA. Between the trimmed V and J ends, which lost 0 bases and 7 bases, there was a span of 12 bases. The length of the CDR3 is 14 residues. The CDR3 coding sequence is TGCAGCGTTGAAGATCCAACAGGCCTTGAAAAACTGTTTTTT. This gives the protein CSVEDPTGLEKLFF.

V and J are TRBV7-9 and TRBJ2-5; D unresolved. The DNA end is more similar to TRBJ2-7, so the J call may be wrong. The germline gives CDR1 SEHNR, CDR2 FQNEAQ (reference sequence). CDR3 length equals 14 residues. This CDR3 reads CASSRPLESYEQYF. Here the CDR3 DNA reads TGTGCCAGCAGCCGCCCTCTAGAAAGCTACGAGCAGTACTTC.

The V gene is TRBV18, the J gene TRBJ2-7, with D possibly TRBD1 on 6 matching bases. V was cut by 3 bases and J by 0 bases, with 12 bases left in between. Germline V gives CDR1 KGHSH, CDR2 LQKENI. The CDR3 covers 15 residues. CDR3 in DNA: TGTGCCAGCTCACCTAGGGGGATTAGCTCCTACGAGCAGTACTTC. Translation gives CASSPRGISSYEQYF.

The V call is TRBV19, the J call TRBJ1-5; D may be TRBD1 (6 bases). Trimming stripped 4 bases from V and 0 bases from J, with 16 bases between. CDR1 is LNHDA, CDR2 SQIVND, per germline (reference sequence). The CDR3 totals 17 residues. The CDR3 DNA reads as TGTGCCAGTAGTAGAGGGACAAGGGTCAGTAGCAATCAGCCCCAGCATTTT. Its translation: CASSRGTRVSSNQPQHF.

This clone came up once. This chain connects TRBV29-1 to TRBJ1-6, with 7 bases matching TRBD1. Germline trimming cut 4 bases from V and 10 bases from J; bases unmatched to any gene: 7. The germline gives CDR1 SQVTM, CDR2 ANQGSEA. The CDR3 sequence is 13 residues long. The DNA of the CDR3 is TGCAGCGTTGGCGACAGGGCAGGGTCACCCCTCCACTTT. It yields the protein CSVGDRAGSPLHF. The entire variable domain, with the rest obtained from reference TRBV29-1 and TRBJ1-6, is as follows: SAVISQKPSRDICQRGTSLTIQCQVDSQVTMMFWYRQQPGQSLTLIATANQGSEATYESGFVIDKFPISRPNLTFSTLTVSNMSPEDSSIYLCSVGDRAGSPLHFGNGTRLTVT.

The chain links TRBV18 to TRBJ2-3; TRBD2 matches 11 bases. The V gene end was trimmed by 4 bases and the J gene end by 4 bases; junction bases not matched to a gene: 1. This CDR3 has 14 amino acids. Germline-derived CDR1 and CDR2 are KGHSH and LQKENI. CDR3 sequence (DNA): TGTGCCAGCTCACAACTAGCGGGAGCAGATACGCAGTATTTT. This codes for CASSQLAGADTQYF.